This T cell receptor beta chain is from a study of shared clonotypes between healthy human individuals. CD8 cells classed as naive were CD45RO-negative and positively selected for CCR7, excluding terminally differentiated effector memory CD45RA+ cells. The germline gives CDR1 SGHTA, CDR2 FQGTGA. This CDR3 has 17 amino acids. Trimming pared 5 bases from V and 4 bases from J, leaving 23 bases between. Clones were sequenced by immunoSEQ multiplex PCR, and TCRdb holds only the in-frame ones, with some missing. The data contain millions of clones, over 85% of them singletons. Notes on this clone: Its antigen is as yet unknown.

Notes on the study in general: Across subsets, estimated richness was generally greater for naive than for memory populations. Among a few donors, roughly 5.4% of naive CD4 clonotypes were found in common. Blood was the sole source, and tissue repertoires probably differ. Clonotype sharing among donors was thought likely to change with sequencing depth.

This receptor was identified in a man in his late teens or twenties in good health. Sequencing input: naive CD8+ T cells sorted from blood. The V call is TRBV7-3, the J call TRBJ1-1, with D maybe TRBD1 (5 bases). The CDR3 DNA follows: TGTGCCAGCAGCCCGCGGGGGATGACCCTCGGAAGCACTGAAGCTTTCTTT. It yields the protein CASSPRGMTLGSTEAFF.